This is a list of T cell receptor beta chains from one sample in a study of CD8+ T cells in alopecia areata. Clones were read by immunoSEQ multiplex PCR, and TCRdb kept only the in-frame ones, dropping some. The sample yields fewer than 200,000 clones, 55% to 75% seen once. The sample in question was CD4+ T cells sorted from blood, obtained at week 24, from a patient treated with tofacitinib. The source of these receptors is a human donor with alopecia areata. CDR3s include the opening cysteine and the closing phenylalanine or tryptophan. The order of the fields is J gene, V gene, D gene, CDR3 DNA, CDR3 protein. D genes are given only for firm matches.

TRBJ2-5	TRBV5-1	NA	TGCGCCAGCAGCTTGGCCGGGGCGGCAGAGACCCAGTACTTC	CASSLAGAAETQYF
TRBJ1-1	TRBV5-1	NA	TGCGCCAGCAGCGGGCAGATGAACACTGAAGCTTTCTTT	CASSGQMNTEAFF
TRBJ2-6	TRBV5-1	NA	TGCGCCAGCAGCGCGGGGAGAGGACAGTTAAAGTCTGGGGCCAACGTCCTGACTTTC	CASSAGRGQLKSGANVLTF
TRBJ2-5	TRBV29-1	NA	TGCAGCGTAGTCCAAGAGACCCAGTACTTC	CSVVQETQYF
TRBJ2-2	TRBV5-1	NA	TGCGCCAGCAGCTCTGCCGTAGGCGGGGAGCTGTTTTTT	CASSSAVGGELFF
TRBJ2-5	TRBV7-6	NA	TGTGCCAGCACCTTACTAGGGAGAGGAGGGGAGACCCAGTACTTC	CASTLLGRGGETQYF
TRBJ1-6	TRBV5-1	NA	TGCGCCAGCAGTTTGGACAGAACTTCACCCCTCCACTTT	CASSLDRTSPLHF
TRBJ1-1	TRBV29-1	TRBD1	TGCAGCGTACAGGGGGGGAGCACTGAAGCTTTCTTT	CSVQGGSTEAFF
TRBJ2-2	TRBV4-1	NA	TGCGCCAGCAGCCAAGATGGTAATAGCTGGGTGAACACCGGGGAGCTGTTTTTT	CASSQDGNSWVNTGELFF
TRBJ2-1	TRBV11-3	NA	TGTGCCAGCAGCTTAGAGGCCAGTACCTACAATGAGCAGTTCTTC	CASSLEASTYNEQFF
TRBJ2-6	TRBV9	TRBD1	TGTGCCAGCAGCAGAACGGCCGGGACAGGGCCCTCCCACTATACCTCTGGGGCCAACGTCCTGACTTTC	CASSRTAGTGPSHYTSGANVLTF
TRBJ1-3	TRBV30	NA	TGTGCCTGGACAGGACTTGGAAACACCATATATTTT	CAWTGLGNTIYF
TRBJ2-5	TRBV4-2	NA	TGTGCCAGCAGCCAAGATCTTCTTGGGCGGGGACTGGATGGAGAGACCCAGTACTTC	CASSQDLLGRGLDGETQYF
TRBJ1-4	TRBV6-5	TRBD1	TGTGCCAGCAGTTACGGGCCGGGACAGGAACGAGAACTGTTTTTT	CASSYGPGQERELFF
TRBJ2-2	TRBV27	NA	TGTGCCAGCAGAAGTTGGCAGGGGACCGGGGAGCTGTTTTTT	CASRSWQGTGELFF